The next 15 T cell receptor beta chains were all read from a single sample in a study of metastatic and nonmetastatic thyroid tumors. Thyroid surgery was preceded by no treatment in any patient. TCRdb re-clonotyped the PCR reads via MiXCR. This sample has about 4,000 clones, with 30% to 35% found just once. Sequenced: adjacent normal tissue. The receptors shown here come from a female donor with papillary thyroid cancer or a benign thyroid nodule (not recorded which). Some clones in this sample may be carry-over from other donors' samples.

The chain uses TRBV5-1 and TRBJ2-7, with TRBD1 as a possible D gene (6 bases). Per germline, CDR1 SGHRS and CDR2 YFSETQ. The V end lost 0 bases, the J end lost 2 bases, and 15 bases lay between the germline ends. The CDR3 consists of 16 residues. The CDR3: CASSLAGRTDAYEQYF. The CDR3 DNA is TGCGCCAGCAGCTTGGCGGGACGGACAGATGCCTACGAGCAGTACTTC.

This clone has more than one count but fewer than ten. The junction departs from germline at one end; a sequencing error may be responsible. This same CDR3 is encoded by further DNA sequences in the sample. J is TRBJ2-6 and V is TRBV28; TRBD1 is a possible D gene (5 bases). CDR1 and CDR2 (germline): MDHEN, SYDVKM. This CDR3 is built from 15 residues. The CDR3 bases are TGTGCCAGCAGCCGCAGGGTGGCTGGGGCCAACGTCCTTACTTTC. Protein: CASSRRVAGANVLTF.

The chain combines TRBV6-6 with TRBJ1-2; D unresolved. Trimming pared 2 bases from V and 1 base from J, leaving 5 bases between. There are 13 residues in the CDR3. CDR1 is MNHNY, CDR2 SVGAGI, per germline (reference sequence). Here the CDR3 DNA reads TGTGCCAGCAGTTACCCCGGTAACTATGGCTACACCTTC. Translating it yields CASSYPGNYGYTF.

This rearrangement joins TRBV13 to TRBJ2-5; maybe TRBD2 (5 bases). The V end was cut by 3 bases, the J end by 5 bases, with 10 bases between. The CDR3 consists of 13 residues. Germline values: CDR1 PRHDT, CDR2 FYEKMQ (reference sequence). The CDR3 sequence: CASSLEEDETQYF. CDR3 coding DNA: TGTGCCAGCAGCTTGGAGGAGGATGAGACCCAGTACTTC.

This clone is categorized as large. J is TRBJ2-2 and V is TRBV10-3, with 11 bases that match TRBD1. Germline CDR1 ENHRY, CDR2 SYGVKD. Trimming took 10 bases from V and 5 from J; bases not matched to a gene: 6. CDR3 length: 14 amino acids. CDR3 nucleotides: TGTGCCACTGGGACAGGGGGGGATACCGGGGAGCTGTTTTTT. This encodes CATGTGGDTGELFF.

This clone has a handful of counts. The genes are TRBV25-1 and TRBJ2-2; TRBD2 matches at 9 bases. There are 16 residues in the CDR3. V lost 3 bases to trimming and J lost 6 bases; unmatched junction nucleotides: 8. The germline V gene encodes CDR1 MGHDK and CDR2 SYGVNS. CDR3 protein: CASSDSGGRAAGELFF. CDR3 sequence (DNA): TGTGCCAGCAGTGATTCAGGCGGGAGGGCAGCCGGGGAGCTGTTTTTT.

The chain joins TRBV6-5 to TRBJ2-7; D remains ambiguous. Germline V gene lookup returns CDR1 MNHEY and CDR2 SVGAGI. V lost 0 bases and J lost 7, with 10 bases in between. The CDR3 runs 13 residues. The DNA for the CDR3 is TGTGCCAGCAGTTACTCGACGCCGGGTGAGCAGTACTTC. This codes for CASSYSTPGEQYF.

By share, this clone ranks as large. This chain uses TRBV28 with TRBJ1-1; 7 bases line up with TRBD1. This CDR3 has 15 residues. The J segment lost 2 bases and the V segment lost 3 bases, leaving 6 bases of the junction unmatched. Germline V gene sequence: CDR1 MDHEN, CDR2 SYDVKM. The chain's CDR3 is CASSLVYRGNTEAFF. The CDR3 DNA reads as TGTGCCAGCAGTTTGGTGTACAGGGGAAACACTGAAGCTTTCTTT.

As for this clone: An end of the junction differs from the germline gene, which may be a read error. CDR3 DNA sequence: TGTGCCCGGAGTGTACGGCAGGGGAAGGAAAAACTGTTTTTT. Translated, it gives CARSVRQGKEKLFF. The chain couples TRBV30 to TRBJ1-4, with D tentatively TRBD1 (6 bases). The CDR3 runs to 14 residues. Germline CDR1 GTSNPN, CDR2 SVGIG (reference sequence).

Comment on this clone: The germline gene is not matched at one end of the junction; a read error may be the cause. The chain employs TRBV28 and TRBJ2-5; D is ambiguous. The germline gives CDR1 MDHEN, CDR2 SYDVKM. This CDR3 contains 16 residues. The CDR3, as DNA: TGTGCCAGCAGTTTGCACACCCGTGATTCCGAGGAGAACCAGTACTTC. Translated, it gives CASSLHTRDSEENQYF.

This clone rates as medium-sized (0.01 to 0.1%). V gene TRBV10-3 combines with J gene TRBJ2-1; 7 bases map to TRBD2. The V gene's germline CDR1 is ENHRY and CDR2 SYGVKD. J was trimmed by 7 bases and V by 4 bases; bases with no gene match: 10. The CDR3 runs 15 residues. The CDR3: CAISATSDLRNEQFF. CDR3 in DNA: TGTGCCATCAGTGCCACTAGCGACCTTAGGAATGAGCAGTTCTTC.

This clone was counted a single time. V gene TRBV20-1 combines with J gene TRBJ1-3, with D perhaps TRBD1 (6 bases). Germline loops: CDR1 DFQATT, CDR2 SNEGSKA (reference sequence). Trimming took off 1 base at V and 6 bases at J, with 16 bases between the two ends. The CDR3 is 15 amino acids. CDR3 in DNA: TGCAGTGCTAGAGCCTCGACAGGAACTATAAACACCATATATTTT. This translates into CSARASTGTINTIYF.

The genes are TRBV30 and TRBJ2-7, with D perhaps matching TRBD1 (6 bases). Germline V CDR1 and CDR2: GTSNPN, SVGIG (reference sequence). V lost 1 base to trimming and J lost 5 bases, with 9 bases between them. The CDR3 length is 12 residues. CDR3 bases: TGTGCCTGGAGTGCCAGGGGCCACGAGCAGTACTTC. Protein product: CAWSARGHEQYF. The full variable domain, its missing parts supplied by reference TRBV30 and TRBJ2-7, is SQTIHQWPATLVQPVGSPLSLECTVEGTSNPNLYWYRQAAGRGLQLLFYSVGIGQISSEVPQNLSASRPQDRQFILSSKKLLLSDSGFYLCAWSARGHEQYFGPGTRLTVT.

This chain links TRBV30 with TRBJ1-2, with D unclear. The CDR3 is 11 amino acids. Germline values: CDR1 GTSNPN, CDR2 SVGIG (reference sequence). V lost 3 bases, J lost 3 bases, and 5 bases lay in between. CDR3 bases: TGTGCCTGGAGCTTTTACTATGGCTACACCTTC. This gives the protein CAWSFYYGYTF.

The genes are TRBV7-9 and TRBJ1-5; D is uncertain. V shed 1 base and J shed 3 bases, with 7 bases lying between them. The V gene's germline CDR1 is SEHNR and CDR2 FQNEAQ (reference sequence). The CDR3 is 14 residues long. CDR3 DNA: TGTGCCAGCAGCTTAGTAGGGATCAATCAGCCCCAGCATTTT. This gives the protein CASSLVGINQPQHF.